One and the same sample provided the 12 T cell receptor beta chains below, sequenced in a study of shared clonotypes between healthy human individuals. Assay used: immunoSEQ multiplex PCR; TCRdb lists only in-frame clones, some missing. This table has approximately 1,000,000 clones, 70% to 80% appearing once. Source material: memory CD4+ T cells from PBMCs. Regarding subset: CD45RA-negative fraction. Receptors were obtained from a young man in good health. Some clones in this sample may be carry-over from other donors' samples.

The rearrangement uses TRBV30 and TRBJ2-4; unclear D gene. Trimming cost V 0 bases and J 6 bases, with 6 bases left between them. Germline lookup yields CDR1 GTSNPN and CDR2 SVGIG (reference sequence). This CDR3 region has 12 residues. The DNA for the CDR3 is TGTGCCTGGAGTGTGGTCAGAAACATTCAGTACTTC. Protein sequence: CAWSVVRNIQYF.

This clone was observed once. The chain joins TRBV7-8 to TRBJ2-5; 8 nucleotides line up with TRBD2. The ends lost 2 bases at V and 7 bases at J; junction bases unmatched: 3. The CDR3 has 13 residues. The germline CDR1 and CDR2 sequences are SGHVS and FQNEAQ. The CDR3 protein is CASSLSGSGTQYF. The CDR3 DNA follows: TGTGCCAGCAGCTTAAGCGGGAGTGGGACCCAGTACTTC.

This clone was seen only a few times. The genes are TRBV2 and TRBJ1-1, with 9 bases fitting TRBD1. CDR3 size: 13 residues. The junction had 4 bases not matched to a gene; V was cut back by 5 bases and J by 6 bases. The germline V gene encodes CDR1 SNHLY and CDR2 FYNNEI. In DNA form, the CDR3 reads TGTGCCAGCAGTACCCGACAGGGGGCTGAAGCTTTCTTT. It yields the protein CASSTRQGAEAFF.

V and J are TRBV28 and TRBJ2-5; a weak D match, TRBD2 (5 bases). The CDR3 contains 17 residues. Germline V gene data show CDR1 as MDHEN and CDR2 as SYDVKM. The V end was cut by 7 bases, the J end by 4 bases, with 25 bases between. The CDR3 loop reads CASIPRRAPGGGETQYF. As DNA, the CDR3 is TGTGCCAGCATACCCCGCCGGGCTCCAGGAGGAGGAGAGACCCAGTACTTC.

J is TRBJ1-1 and V is TRBV13; D call uncertain. The V and J ends lost 3 bases and 0 bases respectively, with 11 bases between them. The CDR3 is 15 amino acids. Germline V gives CDR1 PRHDT, CDR2 FYEKMQ (reference sequence). The CDR3 DNA reads as TGTGCCAGCAGCTTCGATCGGTTCATGAACACTGAAGCTTTCTTT. Encoded protein: CASSFDRFMNTEAFF.

The V call is TRBV14, the J call TRBJ1-2; no reliable D call. CDR1 and CDR2 (germline): SGHDN, FVKESK. V lost 4 bases, J lost 8 bases, and 20 bases lay in between. The CDR3 has 15 residues. The CDR3 loop reads CASSRLFPSFGGYTF. In DNA form, the CDR3 reads TGTGCCAGCAGCCGATTATTCCCCTCCTTTGGCGGCTACACCTTC. Full variable domain (missing parts from reference TRBV14 and TRBJ1-2): EAGVTQFPSHSVIEKGQTVTLRCDPISGHDNLYWYRRVMGKEIKFLLHFVKESKQDESGMPNNRFLAERTGGTYSTLKVQPAELEDSGVYFCASSRLFPSFGGYTFGSGTRLTVV.

The CDR3 region has the DNA TGTGCCAGCAGCCCCGGCGGGAGTGCAGATACGCAGTATTTT. Translation: CASSPGGSADTQYF. The genes are TRBV9 and TRBJ2-3; 7 nucleotides line up with TRBD2. CDR3 length: 14 residues. With 4 bases clipped from V and 4 bases from J, the junction kept 6 bases outside the gene matches. The germline V gene has CDR1 SGDLS and CDR2 YYNGEE.

The gene calls are TRBV2 and TRBJ1-5; 7 bases fit TRBD1. The trim removed 1 base at V and 2 bases at J, leaving 8 bases unmatched. Germline CDR1 SNHLY, CDR2 FYNNEI. This CDR3 has 17 residues. CDR3 region: CASSEGVGGVGNQPQHF. In DNA, the CDR3 is TGTGCCAGCAGTGAAGGTGTAGGGGGCGTGGGCAATCAGCCCCAGCATTTT.

This clone was picked up a small number of times. The chain combines TRBV30 with TRBJ1-4; no definite D call. Germline V CDR1 and CDR2: GTSNPN, SVGIG (reference sequence). This CDR3 spans 12 amino acids. V was trimmed by 5 bases and J by 7 bases, leaving 11 bases between them. The CDR3 nucleotides are TGTGCCTGGTATCAGGAGGGTGAAAAACTGTTTTTT. This codes for CAWYQEGEKLFF.

CDR3: CASSLGGGAEQYF. The CDR3 nucleotides are TGCGCCAGCAGCTTAGGAGGGGGCGCCGAGCAGTACTTC. The chain combines TRBV5-1 with TRBJ2-7; a possible D gene is TRBD1 (7 bases). Between the trimmed V and J ends, which lost 2 bases and 6 bases, there was a span of 12 bases. The CDR3 is 13 residues long. CDR1 and CDR2 (germline): SGHRS, YFSETQ.

This clone was counted between two and nine times. This sequence joins TRBV11-3 and TRBJ1-1; D remains ambiguous. The germline V gene has CDR1 SGHNT and CDR2 YENEEA. Between the trimmed V and J ends, which lost 4 bases and 9 bases, there was a span of 12 bases. This CDR3 is 12 amino acids long. The CDR3, as DNA: TGTGCCAGCAGCTCAGAGGGCACCCAAGCTTTCTTT. Translated, it gives CASSSEGTQAFF. Full variable domain (remainder filled in from reference TRBV11-3 and TRBJ1-1): EAGVVQSPRYKIIEKKQPVAFWCNPISGHNTLYWYLQNLGQGPELLIRYENEEAVDDSQLPKDRFSAERLKGVDSTLKIQPAELGDSAVYLCASSSEGTQAFFGQGTRLTVV.

This clone appeared once. The rearrangement uses TRBV28 and TRBJ1-1, with 7 bases fitting TRBD1. There are 16 residues in the CDR3. V shed 4 bases and J 0 bases; nucleotides not matched to a gene: 8. Germline CDR1 is MDHEN and CDR2 is SYDVKM. In DNA form, the CDR3 reads TGTGCCAGCAGTTCCGACAGGGACCCTATGAACACTGAAGCTTTCTTT. Translation gives CASSSDRDPMNTEAFF.